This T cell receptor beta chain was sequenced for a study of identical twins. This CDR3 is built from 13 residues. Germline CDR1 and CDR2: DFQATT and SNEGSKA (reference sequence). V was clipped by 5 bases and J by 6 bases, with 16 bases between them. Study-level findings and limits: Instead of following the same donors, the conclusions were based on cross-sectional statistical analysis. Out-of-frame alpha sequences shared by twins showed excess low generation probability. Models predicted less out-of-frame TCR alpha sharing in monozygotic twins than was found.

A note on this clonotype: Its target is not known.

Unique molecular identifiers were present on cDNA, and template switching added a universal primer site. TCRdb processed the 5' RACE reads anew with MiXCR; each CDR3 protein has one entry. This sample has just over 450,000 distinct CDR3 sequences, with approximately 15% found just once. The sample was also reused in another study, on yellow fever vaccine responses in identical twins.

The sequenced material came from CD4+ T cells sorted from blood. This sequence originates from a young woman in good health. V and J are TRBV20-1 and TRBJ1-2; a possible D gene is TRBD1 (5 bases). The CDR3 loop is CSAQTSGTHGYTF. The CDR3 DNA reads TGCAGTGCTCAGACGTCCGGGACGCATGGCTACACCTTC.